This passage covers 31 T cell receptor beta chains from one sample sequenced in a study of cytomegalovirus exposure and HLA in healthy donors. 60 Vbeta and 13 Jbeta primers were used in PCR. Repertoires were generated with immunoSEQ multiplex PCR, while TCRdb's copy carries only in-frame clones and drops some. The sample carries approximately 210,000 clones, 77% recorded once. Sequencing was done on a sample of PBMCs. The origin of the receptors is a woman in her 30s in good health and CMV-seropositive.

This chain links TRBV7-9 with TRBJ1-6; D is unclear. There are 11 residues in the CDR3. Looked up from germline, CDR1 is SEHNR and CDR2 is FQNEAQ (reference sequence). Trimming took off 4 bases at V and 7 bases at J, with 2 bases between the two ends. CDR3 region: CASSSNSPLHF. The DNA for the CDR3 is TGTGCCAGCAGCTCGAATTCACCCCTCCACTTT.

The rearrangement links TRBV15 to TRBJ2-1, with TRBD2 identical over 13 bases. The length of the CDR3 is 16 residues. Trimming removed 4 bases from V and 7 bases from J; junction bases left unmatched: 7. Germline V gene lookup returns CDR1 LNHNV and CDR2 YYDKDF (reference sequence). The CDR3: CATSTRTSGGRNEQFF. The CDR3, as DNA: TGTGCCACCAGCACCCGGACTAGCGGGGGCCGTAATGAGCAGTTCTTC. Combining the CDR3 with reference TRBV15 and TRBJ2-1 gives the whole variable domain DAMVIQNPRYQVTQFGKPVTLSCSQTLNHNVMYWYQQKSSQAPKLLFHYYDKDFNNEADTPDNFQSRRPNTSFCFLDIRSPGLGDTAMYLCATSTRTSGGRNEQFFGPGTRLTVL.

This chain connects TRBV2 to TRBJ2-1; 8 bases are shared with TRBD2. The V gene end was trimmed by 4 bases and the J gene end by 0 bases; junction bases not matched to a gene: 8. Per the germline V gene, CDR1 is SNHLY and CDR2 is FYNNEI. The CDR3 totals 17 residues. CDR3 DNA: TGTGCCAGCAGTGGGGGCGGGAGGCTACGCTCCTACAATGAGCAGTTCTTC. Translation: CASSGGGRLRSYNEQFF.

V gene TRBV4-1 combines with J gene TRBJ1-4; 12 bases match TRBD1. The germline V gene encodes CDR1 MGHRA and CDR2 YSYEKL. V shed 2 bases, J shed 16 bases, and the junction held 14 bases outside the gene matches. This CDR3 contains 16 residues. The CDR3 is CASSQTEGTGGFRPFF. DNA for the CDR3: TGCGCCAGCAGCCAAACCGAGGGGACAGGGGGCTTCCGTCCGTTTTTT.

The genes are TRBV19 and TRBJ2-2; perhaps TRBD2 as D (5 bases). V was shortened by 3 bases and J by 2 bases, with 22 bases between the two germline ends. This CDR3 is built from 19 residues. Germline CDR1 LNHDA, CDR2 SQIVND (reference sequence). The CDR3 DNA is TGTGCCAGTAGTATCCCCCTATACCCATCGGGGTCTAACACCGGGGAGCTGTTTTTT. It encodes CASSIPLYPSGSNTGELFF.

This clone was counted only a few times. The gene calls are TRBV13 and TRBJ1-1; 8 bases are a match to TRBD1. The CDR3 consists of 14 residues. The J segment lost 1 base and the V segment lost 5 bases, leaving 3 bases of the junction unmatched. Germline CDR1 and CDR2: PRHDT and FYEKMQ (reference sequence). The CDR3 bases are TGTGCCAGCAGCGGAGACAGGGGGAACACTGAAGCTTTCTTT. Its protein product is CASSGDRGNTEAFF.

The rearrangement uses TRBV7-2 and TRBJ2-1; 8 positions match TRBD1. V was pared by 0 bases and J by 10 bases, with 2 bases of the junction left unmatched. CDR3 size: 13 residues. Germline V CDR1 and CDR2: SGHTA, FQGNSA. As DNA, the CDR3 is TGTGCCAGCAGCTTAGCGACAGGGGTCGAGCAGTTCTTC. Its translation: CASSLATGVEQFF.

This clone was observed a handful of times. The rearrangement links TRBV30 to TRBJ1-2, with D possibly being TRBD1 (6 bases). The V gene lost 4 bases and the J gene lost 2 bases, with 11 bases spanning the gap. Germline-derived CDR1 and CDR2 are GTSNPN and SVGIG (reference sequence). The CDR3 spans 13 residues. CDR3 DNA: TGTGCCTGGATCCGGGACAAGAACTATGGCTACACCTTC. This sequence encodes CAWIRDKNYGYTF.

This rearrangement joins TRBV7-2 to TRBJ2-7; TRBD2 agrees at 10 bases. In germline, CDR1 is SGHTA, CDR2 FQGNSA. This CDR3 comprises 15 residues. V gave up 1 base and J gave up 7 bases; unmatched junction bases: 7. The CDR3 is CASSLVSSGSFEQYF. CDR3 sequence (DNA): TGTGCCAGCAGCTTAGTGTCTAGCGGGAGTTTTGAGCAGTACTTC.

The J gene is TRBJ1-4, the V gene TRBV19, with TRBD1 identical over 8 bases. Germline assignment: CDR1 LNHDA and CDR2 SQIVND (reference sequence). The junction had 12 bases not matched to a gene; V was cut back by 7 bases and J by 8 bases. The CDR3 consists of 15 residues. CDR3 sequence: CASIGTGETGEKLFF. The CDR3 DNA follows: TGTGCCAGTATAGGGACAGGAGAAACTGGCGAAAAACTGTTTTTT.

This sequence joins TRBV19 and TRBJ2-3; 11 bases are a match to TRBD2. Per germline, CDR1 LNHDA and CDR2 SQIVND (reference sequence). Germline trimming cut 10 bases from V and 5 bases from J; bases unmatched to any gene: 14. The length of the CDR3 is 16 residues. CDR3 in amino acids: CATSRGTLAGGDTQYF. The DNA of the CDR3 is TGTGCCACCTCGCGGGGGACCCTAGCGGGGGGAGATACGCAGTATTTT.

The V and J genes are TRBV5-1 and TRBJ1-5; TRBD1 might be the D (6 bases). The CDR3 has 16 amino acids. Germline V gene data show CDR1 as SGHRS and CDR2 as YFSETQ. Trimming cost V 0 bases and J 5 bases, with 15 bases left between them. The CDR3 coding sequence is TGCGCCAGCAGCTTGGGACATGGGGGCTTTGATCAGCCCCAGCATTTT. Amino acids: CASSLGHGGFDQPQHF.

This rearrangement joins TRBV7-3 to TRBJ1-4, with D maybe TRBD1 (6 bases). Trimming took off 5 bases at V and 8 bases at J, with 15 bases between the two ends. CDR1 is SGHTA and CDR2 is FQGTGA in the germline V gene. The CDR3 is 14 amino acids. CDR3 amino acids: CASSLTGFGEKLFF. The DNA for the CDR3 is TGTGCCAGCAGCCTCACAGGGTTCGGGGAAAAACTGTTTTTT.

The gene calls are TRBV5-6 and TRBJ1-1; a weak D match, TRBD1 (5 bases). This CDR3 has 16 residues. Germline CDR1 and CDR2: SGHDT and YYEEEE. V lost 2 bases, J lost 0 bases, and 14 bases lay in between. The CDR3 sequence: CASSLYKTVMNTEAFF. The CDR3 region has the DNA TGTGCCAGCAGCTTATATAAGACAGTGATGAACACTGAAGCTTTCTTT.

The chain joins TRBV30 to TRBJ1-3; weak D call: TRBD1 (6 bases). CDR1 and CDR2 (germline): GTSNPN, SVGIG (reference sequence). V was shortened by 1 base and J by 2 bases, with 9 bases between the two germline ends. This CDR3 spans 14 amino acids. The CDR3 loop is CAWSENRAGNTIYF. DNA for the CDR3: TGTGCCTGGAGTGAAAACAGGGCTGGAAACACCATATATTTT.

The chain is built from TRBV9 and TRBJ2-3; 13 nucleotides line up with TRBD2. The length of the CDR3 is 16 residues. Per the germline V gene, CDR1 is SGDLS and CDR2 is YYNGEE. The junction had 7 bases not matched to a gene; V was cut back by 4 bases and J by 5 bases. The CDR3 reads CASSSRLAGGLDTQYF. The CDR3 DNA reads TGTGCCAGCAGCTCACGACTAGCGGGAGGCTTAGATACGCAGTATTTT. Looking up the rest from reference TRBV9 and TRBJ2-3 gives the full variable domain: DSGVTQTPKHLITATGQRVTLRCSPRSGDLSVYWYQQSLDQGLQFLIQYYNGEERAKGNILERFSAQQFPDLHSELNLSSLELGDSALYFCASSSRLAGGLDTQYFGPGTRLTVL.

The chain has TRBV7-3 and TRBJ2-2; D is unclear. Germline V lookup: CDR1 SGHTA, CDR2 FQGTGA. CDR3 length: 13 residues. Trimming left V 4 bases short and J 6 bases short, with 9 bases between. The CDR3 is CASSSLGPGELFF. CDR3 DNA sequence: TGTGCCAGCAGCTCTCTCGGTCCCGGGGAGCTGTTTTTT.

This clone has more than one count but fewer than ten. This chain's CDR3 is CASSPRTSGSYEQYF. The CDR3 DNA reads TGCGCCAGCAGCCCTCGGACTAGCGGGAGTTACGAGCAGTACTTC. The rearrangement joins TRBV5-1 to TRBJ2-7, with TRBD2 matching over 13 bases. CDR3 size: 15 residues. Germline loops: CDR1 SGHRS, CDR2 YFSETQ. Germline trimming cut 4 bases from V and 4 bases from J; bases unmatched to any gene: 5.

V gene TRBV28 combines with J gene TRBJ1-4; TRBD1 matches at 8 bases. V lost 4 bases and J lost 0; bases outside the gene matches: 7. Germline CDR1 is MDHEN and CDR2 is SYDVKM. CDR3 length: 17 residues. CDR3 residues: CASSSGQATATNEKLFF. The DNA of the CDR3 is TGTGCCAGCAGTTCGGGACAGGCTACCGCAACTAATGAAAAACTGTTTTTT.

This clone was observed once. J is TRBJ1-1 and V is TRBV28, with 8 bases lining up with TRBD1. CDR3 size: 15 residues. CDR1 MDHEN and CDR2 SYDVKM come from the germline V gene. The J segment lost 2 bases and the V segment lost 5 bases, leaving 7 bases of the junction unmatched. The CDR3 sequence is CASSGPGGSNTEAFF. Written as DNA, the CDR3 is TGTGCCAGCAGTGGGCCAGGGGGCTCTAACACTGAAGCTTTCTTT.

V and J are TRBV5-1 and TRBJ2-5, with D possibly being TRBD2 (5 bases). The V gene lost 4 bases and the J gene lost 5 bases, with 12 bases spanning the gap. Germline CDR1 is SGHRS and CDR2 is YFSETQ. There are 13 residues in the CDR3. The CDR3 loop reads CASSGLSGETQYF. CDR3 in DNA: TGCGCCAGCAGCGGACTTAGTGGGGAGACCCAGTACTTC.

This rearrangement joins TRBV5-1 to TRBJ2-6, with D unresolved. The CDR3 runs 15 residues. Trimming left V 7 bases short and J 0 bases short, with 11 bases between. CDR1 and CDR2 (germline): SGHRS, YFSETQ. CDR3 in DNA: TGCGCCAGCGGGCCCTTAGGCTCTGGGGCCAACGTCCTGACTTTC. This translates into CASGPLGSGANVLTF. The full variable domain, completed using reference TRBV5-1 and TRBJ2-6, is KAGVTQTPRYLIKTRGQQVTLSCSPISGHRSVSWYQQTPGQGLQFLFEYFSETQRNKGNFPGRFSGRQFSNSRSEMNVSTLELGDSALYLCASGPLGSGANVLTFGAGSRLTVL.

The J gene is TRBJ1-5, the V gene TRBV19; the D gene is possibly TRBD1 (5 bases). The CDR3 runs 14 residues. Germline values: CDR1 LNHDA, CDR2 SQIVND (reference sequence). V gave up 3 bases and J gave up 9 bases, with 15 bases separating them. Written as DNA, the CDR3 is TGTGCCAGTAGTATCCTTACAGGATCCCCGCCCCAGCATTTT. This gives the protein CASSILTGSPPQHF.

The chain uses TRBV6-5 and TRBJ2-4; the D gene is possibly TRBD2 (6 bases). This CDR3 comprises 12 residues. Germline V gene sequence: CDR1 MNHEY, CDR2 SVGAGI. V was cut by 5 bases and J by 8 bases, with 10 bases left in between. The CDR3 sequence: CASSTEGHIQYF. The CDR3 nucleotides read TGTGCCAGCAGTACGGAGGGTCACATTCAGTACTTC.

This rearrangement joins TRBV5-1 to TRBJ2-1; D remains unclear. Germline V gives CDR1 SGHRS, CDR2 YFSETQ. There are 16 residues in the CDR3. V was shortened by 5 bases and J by 0 bases, with 15 bases between the two germline ends. In DNA form, the CDR3 reads TGCGCCAGCAGTTCCGGTGGCGGTCGCTCCTACAATGAGCAGTTCTTC. Translated, it gives CASSSGGGRSYNEQFF.

The rearrangement joins TRBV7-2 to TRBJ1-2, with TRBD1 matching over 10 bases. CDR1 and CDR2 from the germline V gene are SGHTA and FQGNSA. The CDR3 extends over 16 amino acids. Trimming cost V 2 bases and J 6 bases; bases outside gene matches: 9. The CDR3 protein is CASSLSGTGERDGYTF. The CDR3 region has the DNA TGTGCCAGCAGCTTAAGCGGGACAGGGGAAAGGGATGGCTACACCTTC.

The chain links TRBV18 to TRBJ1-4, with 10 bases matching TRBD1. The CDR3 extends over 15 amino acids. Germline V gene data show CDR1 as KGHSH and CDR2 as LQKENI. The trim removed 4 bases at V and 5 bases at J, leaving 4 bases unmatched. In nucleotides, the CDR3 is TGTGCCAGCTCACGGGAGGACAGGGGGAATGAAAAACTGTTTTTT. Protein product: CASSREDRGNEKLFF. The whole variable domain, remainder taken from reference TRBV18 and TRBJ1-4, is NAGVMQNPRHLVRRRGQEARLRCSPMKGHSHVYWYRQLPEEGLKFMVYLQKENIIDESGMPKERFSAEFPKEGPSILRIQQVVRGDSAAYFCASSREDRGNEKLFFGSGTQLSVL.

This clone was recorded only once. The rearrangement joins TRBV2 to TRBJ1-2; 10 bases are shared with TRBD1. The trim removed 6 bases at V and 8 bases at J, leaving 9 bases unmatched. The V gene's germline CDR1 is SNHLY and CDR2 FYNNEI. This CDR3 is built from 14 residues. CDR3 DNA sequence: TGTGCCAGCAGGTCGGGACAGGGGATAGGCGGCTACACCTTC. Its protein is CASRSGQGIGGYTF.

CDR3 region: CATSRVNLPVAEQYF. CDR3 DNA sequence: TGTGCCACCAGCAGAGTTAATCTTCCGGTCGCCGAGCAGTACTTC. The chain links TRBV15 to TRBJ2-7; D not certain. V was clipped by 1 base and J by 6 bases, with 16 bases between them. CDR3 length: 15 residues. Germline CDR1 LNHNV, CDR2 YYDKDF (reference sequence).

The chain couples TRBV6-1 to TRBJ2-2, with 11 bases matching TRBD2. The germline gives CDR1 MNHNS, CDR2 SASEGT. V lost 7 bases and J lost 6; bases outside the gene matches: 7. The CDR3 totals 15 residues. CDR3 loop: CASTLAGGIAGELFF. As DNA, the CDR3 is TGTGCCAGCACCTTAGCGGGAGGGATAGCCGGGGAGCTGTTTTTT.

This clone came up a few times. The chain employs TRBV5-6 and TRBJ1-1, with unresolved D. This CDR3 contains 15 residues. V gave up 4 bases and J gave up 2 bases, with 15 bases separating them. CDR1 is SGHDT, CDR2 YYEEEE, per germline. CDR3 residues: CASSLSPYPNTEAFF. The CDR3 DNA reads as TGTGCCAGCAGCCTTAGTCCGTACCCAAACACTGAAGCTTTCTTT. Based on the CDR3 plus reference TRBV5-6 and TRBJ1-1, the full variable domain is DAGVTQSPTHLIKTRGQQVTLRCSPKSGHDTVSWYQQALGQGPQFIFQYYEEEERQRGNFPDRFSGHQFPNYSSELNVNALLLGDSALYLCASSLSPYPNTEAFFGQGTRLTVV.